Below are 16 T cell receptor beta chains sequenced from a single sample in a study of T cell responses to AZD1222 COVID-19 vaccine. Sequenced by immunoSEQ multiplex PCR; TCRdb stores in-frame clones only, minus some. This sample yields 150,000 or so clones, of which approximately 89% are seen a single time; around 4% belongs to the top ten. Source: peripheral blood, taken on day 0 of AZD1222 vaccination. These receptors came from an adult in good health.

The chain couples TRBV4-1 to TRBJ1-1; TRBD1 is a possible D gene (6 bases). Germline CDR1 reads MGHRA; CDR2 reads YSYEKL. The CDR3 has 13 amino acids. Trimming shortened V by 5 bases and J by 8 bases, and 15 bases separated the two germline ends. CDR3 amino acids: CASSSDPGTEAFF. Written as DNA, the CDR3 is TGCGCCAGCAGCAGCGACCCCGGGACAGAAGCTTTCTTT.

The chain links TRBV27 to TRBJ2-7; 9 nucleotides agree with TRBD2. Germline V gene data show CDR1 as MNHEY and CDR2 as SMNVEV (reference sequence). V dropped 3 bases and J dropped 2; count of bases not matched to a gene: 2. This CDR3 is 14 amino acids long. The DNA for the CDR3 is TGTGCCAGCAGTTTGCGGGAGGGCCCCTACGAGCAGTACTTC. This translates into CASSLREGPYEQYF.

The chain joins TRBV19 to TRBJ1-1; the D is unclear. The CDR3 has 13 amino acids. Looked up from germline, CDR1 is LNHDA and CDR2 is SQIVND (reference sequence). Trimming took off 3 bases at V and 3 bases at J, with 8 bases between the two ends. CDR3 DNA: TGTGCCAGTAGTATGCGGCAGGACACTGAAGCTTTCTTT. This encodes CASSMRQDTEAFF.

The chain links TRBV28 to TRBJ1-4, with D possibly TRBD1 on 5 matching bases. V lost 4 bases and J 4 bases, leaving 13 bases between the germline ends. Germline V gene data show CDR1 as MDHEN and CDR2 as SYDVKM. There are 15 residues in the CDR3. CDR3 amino acids: CASSSLQGGNEKLFF. The CDR3 nucleotides are TGTGCCAGCAGTTCCTTGCAGGGCGGTAATGAAAAACTGTTTTTT. Based on the CDR3 plus reference TRBV28 and TRBJ1-4, the full variable domain is DVKVTQSSRYLVKRTGEKVFLECVQDMDHENMFWYRQDPGLGLRLIYFSYDVKMKEKGDIPEGYSVSREKKERFSLILESASTNQTSMYLCASSSLQGGNEKLFFGSGTQLSVL.

The DNA of the CDR3 is TGTGCCATCAGCGACCGGGAAAGCTCCTACAATGAGCAGTTCTTC. This codes for CAISDRESSYNEQFF. The gene calls are TRBV10-3 and TRBJ2-1; perhaps TRBD2 as D (5 bases). The CDR3 covers 15 residues. Germline assignment: CDR1 ENHRY and CDR2 SYGVKD. V lost 6 bases and J 0 bases, leaving 12 bases between the germline ends.

This rearrangement joins TRBV10-2 to TRBJ1-5, with TRBD1 as a possible D gene (6 bases). V was cut by 6 bases and J by 1 base, with 19 bases left in between. Germline lookup yields CDR1 WSHSY and CDR2 SAAADI. CDR3 length equals 17 residues. For the CDR3, the DNA is TGCGCCAGCAGGGGACGGGGAGGCAGGGGAAGCAATCAGCCCCAGCATTTT. This codes for CASRGRGGRGSNQPQHF.

This clone was seen only a few times. The rearrangement uses TRBV7-9 and TRBJ2-3, with D maybe TRBD2 (6 bases). The CDR3 extends over 16 amino acids. V gave up 6 bases and J gave up 1 base, with 17 bases separating them. Germline CDR1 SEHNR, CDR2 FQNEAQ (reference sequence). CDR3: CASSRTAASGTDTQYF. Here the CDR3 DNA reads TGTGCCAGCAGTCGGACTGCGGCTAGCGGCACAGATACGCAGTATTTT.

The chain carries TRBV9 and TRBJ1-5; unclear D gene. This CDR3 region has 13 residues. V lost 0 bases and J lost 5, with 6 bases in between. Germline CDR1 is SGDLS and CDR2 is YYNGEE. This chain's CDR3 is CASSVGSDQPQHF. In DNA form, the CDR3 reads TGTGCCAGCAGCGTAGGGAGTGATCAGCCCCAGCATTTT.

The J gene is TRBJ1-3, the V gene TRBV5-1; 7 nucleotides line up with TRBD1. The CDR3 consists of 15 residues. The germline gives CDR1 SGHRS, CDR2 YFSETQ. Trimming cost V 2 bases and J 3 bases; bases outside gene matches: 5. The CDR3 reads CASSFKGAGGNTIYF. In DNA, the CDR3 is TGCGCCAGCAGCTTTAAGGGGGCCGGTGGAAACACCATATATTTT.

This clone was counted once. The chain couples TRBV28 to TRBJ2-7, with 9 bases identical to TRBD2. V lost 6 bases and J lost 2; bases outside the gene matches: 8. The CDR3 contains 15 residues. Germline CDR1 reads MDHEN; CDR2 reads SYDVKM. CDR3 sequence reads: CASRNSGSPTYEQYF. For the CDR3, the DNA is TGTGCCAGCAGAAATAGCGGGAGCCCTACCTACGAGCAGTACTTC. The full variable domain, with the rest looked up from reference TRBV28 and TRBJ2-7, is DVKVTQSSRYLVKRTGEKVFLECVQDMDHENMFWYRQDPGLGLRLIYFSYDVKMKEKGDIPEGYSVSREKKERFSLILESASTNQTSMYLCASRNSGSPTYEQYFGPGTRLTVT.

The V call is TRBV27, the J call TRBJ2-3, with unresolved D. Trimming removed 2 bases at V and 4 bases at J, with 13 bases between. This CDR3 comprises 15 residues. The germline CDR1 and CDR2 sequences are MNHEY and SMNVEV (reference sequence). The CDR3 coding sequence is TGTGCCAGCAGTTTAGCGAGCCTGAATCCAGATACGCAGTATTTT. Translating gives CASSLASLNPDTQYF.

V is TRBV28 and J is TRBJ1-6, with D unclear. Trimming removed 8 bases from V and 0 bases from J, with 11 bases in between. The CDR3 has 15 residues. The V gene's germline CDR1 is MDHEN and CDR2 SYDVKM. The CDR3 reads CASLVGSSYNSPLHF. CDR3 DNA: TGTGCCAGCCTGGTGGGGAGCTCCTATAATTCACCCCTCCACTTT.

The chain carries TRBV23-1 and TRBJ2-1, with 7 bases identical to TRBD1. TRBV23-1 is known as an ORF, though its function is uncertain. CDR3 size: 15 residues. The J segment lost 5 bases and the V segment lost 4 bases, leaving 8 bases of the junction unmatched. This chain's CDR3 is CASSPPPTGDNEQFF. CDR3 in DNA: TGCGCCAGCAGTCCTCCCCCCACAGGGGACAATGAGCAGTTCTTC.

This sequence joins TRBV29-1 and TRBJ2-3, with TRBD1 matching 8 bases. Germline V gene sequence: CDR1 SQVTM, CDR2 ANQGSEA. This CDR3 region has 14 residues. V lost 7 bases, J lost 3 bases, and 9 bases stayed unmatched. CDR3 bases: TGCAGCGCCGAGGGGGGACAGGCTACAGATACGCAGTATTTT. It translates to CSAEGGQATDTQYF.

V gene TRBV12-3 or TRBV12-4 combines with J gene TRBJ2-7; D is perhaps TRBD2 (5 bases). The CDR3 contains 12 residues. V dropped 8 bases and J dropped 1 base, with 9 bases sitting between them. CDR3 residues: CASGLLSYEQYF. CDR3 DNA: TGTGCCAGCGGACTCCTGTCCTACGAGCAGTACTTC.

The rearrangement links TRBV5-1 to TRBJ1-1; 8 bases agree with TRBD1. In germline, CDR1 is SGHRS, CDR2 YFSETQ. The CDR3 is 19 amino acids. The V gene end was trimmed by 0 bases and the J gene end by 6 bases; junction bases not matched to a gene: 19. The CDR3 coding sequence is TGCGCCAGCAGCTTGGCCCCGCAGGGGGCGCTTTCAGGAGGGGCTGAAGCTTTCTTT. Translating it yields CASSLAPQGALSGGAEAFF.